The sequence of this T cell receptor beta chain was determined in a study of shared clonotypes between healthy human individuals. Of note for this clone: The antigen is unknown.

Original analysis: Filtering differed since immunoSEQ provided only junctions, with no quality scores. Measured with immunoSEQ multiplex PCR; TCRdb has only the in-frame clones, and not every one. That table furnishes V, J and clone size, whereas the DNA furnished D and trimming. The sample records fewer than 2.5 million clones, 93% being singletons. Subsets obtained from CD4+ cells comprised CD45RA+ naive and CD45RA-negative memory cells. General observations from the study: For naive CD4 cells, around 5.1% of clonotypes were shared across a handful of donors. Clonotype sharing among the donors was expected to vary with sequencing depth.

Germline CDR1 reads MNHNS; CDR2 reads SASEGT. Trimming cost V 2 bases and J 3 bases, with 11 bases left between them. CDR3 length: 15 amino acids. The rearrangement joins TRBV6-1 to TRBJ1-5; no clear D. The sequence derives from a man younger than 35 in good health. Some clones in this sample may be carry-over from other donors' samples. Sequencing was performed on naive CD4+ T cells from PBMCs. Noted subset: CD45RA+ positively selected. In DNA form, the CDR3 reads TGTGCCAGCAGTGAACAGTTGGGTTCCAATCAGCCCCAGCATTTT. Encoded protein: CASSEQLGSNQPQHF.